This T cell receptor (beta chain) was captured by sequencing in a study of beta chain features in type 1 diabetes. This clone was recorded a few times. Its antigen is still unknown. Findings of the study overall: Short templates might get an advantage during PCR, and this would be equal in patients and controls. Type 1 diabetes patients had moderately but significantly shorter TCRB CDR3s in all four CD4+ subsets.

Sorting based on CD45RO/CCR7/CD25/CD127/CD95/CD27 separated CD4+ naive, central memory, regulatory and stem cell-like memory cells. V was clipped by 4 bases and J by 0 bases, with 9 bases between them. Germline V gene lookup returns CDR1 MGHRA and CDR2 YSYEKL. This CDR3 comprises 14 residues. Sequencing targeted expressed TCRB transcripts, as all isolated RNA had been reverse transcribed. The repertoire was sequenced with immunoSEQ multiplex PCR; TCRdb's copy has only in-frame clones and lacks some. Seen here are 300,000 to 350,000 clones, 14% observed once, and the top ten hold more than 6.5%. The sequence was collected from a man aged 25 to 40 in good health. The chain recombines TRBV4-1 with TRBJ1-1; the D gene is possibly TRBD1 (5 bases). Specimen: central memory CD4+ T cells from blood. CDR3 protein: CASSPRQMNTEAFF. The DNA of the CDR3 is TGCGCCAGCAGCCCGCGACAGATGAACACTGAAGCTTTCTTT.